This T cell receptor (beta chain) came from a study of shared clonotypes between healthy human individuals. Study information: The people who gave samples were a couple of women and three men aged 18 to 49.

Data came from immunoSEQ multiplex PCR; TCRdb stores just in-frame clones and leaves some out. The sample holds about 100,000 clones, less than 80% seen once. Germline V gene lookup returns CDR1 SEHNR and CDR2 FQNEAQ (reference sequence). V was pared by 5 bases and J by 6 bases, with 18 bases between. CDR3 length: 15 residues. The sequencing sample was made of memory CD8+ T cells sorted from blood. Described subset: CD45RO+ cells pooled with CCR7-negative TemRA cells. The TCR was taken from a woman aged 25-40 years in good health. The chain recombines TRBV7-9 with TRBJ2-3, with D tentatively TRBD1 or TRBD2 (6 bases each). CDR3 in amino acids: CASSPVSGAYDTQYF. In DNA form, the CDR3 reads TGTGCCAGCAGCCCGGTTTCGGGGGCTTACGATACGCAGTATTTT. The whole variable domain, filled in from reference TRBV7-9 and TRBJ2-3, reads DTGVSQNPRHKITKRGQNVTFRCDPISEHNRLYWYRQTLGQGPEFLTYFQNEAQLEKSRLLSDRFSAERPKGSFSTLEIQRTEQGDSAMYLCASSPVSGAYDTQYFGPGTRLTVL.